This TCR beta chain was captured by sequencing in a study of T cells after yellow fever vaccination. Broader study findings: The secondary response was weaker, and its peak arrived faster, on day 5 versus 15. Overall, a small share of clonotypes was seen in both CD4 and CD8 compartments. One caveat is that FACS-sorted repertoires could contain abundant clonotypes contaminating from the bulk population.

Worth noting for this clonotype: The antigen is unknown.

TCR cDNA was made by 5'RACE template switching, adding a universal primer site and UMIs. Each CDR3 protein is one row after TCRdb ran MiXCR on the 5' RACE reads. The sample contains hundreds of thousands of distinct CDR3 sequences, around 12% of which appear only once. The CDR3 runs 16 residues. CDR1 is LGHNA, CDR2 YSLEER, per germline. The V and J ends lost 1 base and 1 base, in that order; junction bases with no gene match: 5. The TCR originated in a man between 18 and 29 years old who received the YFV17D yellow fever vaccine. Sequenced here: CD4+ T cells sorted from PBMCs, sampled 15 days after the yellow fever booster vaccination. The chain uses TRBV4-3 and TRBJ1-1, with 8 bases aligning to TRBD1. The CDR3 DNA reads TGCGCCAGCAGCCAAGGGGCAGGACAGGGGAACACTGAAGCTTTCTTT. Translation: CASSQGAGQGNTEAFF.